The rows below give T cell receptor beta chains drawn from one sample of a study of cytomegalovirus exposure and HLA in healthy donors. Profiling relied on immunoSEQ multiplex PCR, and the TCRdb table lists in-frame clones only, not all of them. The data contain 110,000 to 150,000 clones, approximately 79% of them singletons. Sequencing was performed on PBMCs. These receptors were obtained from a woman in her twenties or thirties in good health and CMV-seronegative. Both conserved end residues are part of each CDR3. Each record gives: V gene, D gene, J gene, clone size, CDR3 protein, CDR3 DNA. The D gene is left open where the match is weak. Some rows have no size entry. The others give once, few or many, or a class for an expanded clone.

>TRBV5-6|TRBD1|TRBJ2-6|-
CASSPGQGEPGANVLTF
TGTGCCAGCAGCCCGGGACAGGGTGAGCCTGGGGCCAACGTCCTGACTTTC
>TRBV7-6|-|TRBJ1-4|few
CASSLGGGANEKLFF
TGTGCCAGCAGCTTAGGGGGGGGAGCTAATGAAAAACTGTTTTTT
>TRBV27|-|TRBJ1-1|-
CASSPNFRTANTEAFF
TGTGCCAGCAGCCCTAACTTTCGGACAGCCAACACTGAAGCTTTCTTT
>TRBV7-2|TRBD1|TRBJ1-2|few
CASSYGRGQIAGGYTF
TGTGCCAGCAGCTACGGAAGGGGGCAGATTGCGGGTGGCTACACCTTC
>TRBV4-1|TRBD1|TRBJ2-2|once
CASSPGQRNTGELFF
TGCGCCAGCAGCCCGGGACAGAGGAACACCGGGGAGCTGTTTTTT
>TRBV5-8|-|TRBJ2-7|-
CASQPRGGRWEQYF
TGTGCCAGCCAGCCTCGCGGGGGCAGATGGGAGCAGTACTTC
>TRBV12-5|-|TRBJ2-2|-
CASGLNEVTGELFF
TGTGCTAGTGGTTTGAATGAGGTCACCGGGGAGCTGTTTTTT
>TRBV11-1|TRBD1|TRBJ1-5|few
CASSPDRGQPQHF
TGTGCCAGCAGCCCGGACAGGGGGCAGCCCCAGCATTTT
>TRBV6-7|-|TRBJ2-7|once
CASSYSESSTVTYEQYF
TGTGCCAGCAGTTACTCAGAGTCTTCGACAGTCACCTACGAGCAGTACTTC
>TRBV15|TRBD1|TRBJ1-5|-
CATSRHQTGGNQPQHF
TGTGCCACCAGCAGACACCAGACAGGGGGCAATCAGCCCCAGCATTTT
>TRBV27|-|TRBJ1-2|few
CASSLRPTGNYGYTF
TGTGCCAGCAGTTTGAGGCCCACAGGGAACTATGGCTACACCTTC
>TRBV7-9|TRBD2|TRBJ2-5|-
CASRTTSGGAGETQYF
TGTGCCAGCAGAACGACTAGCGGGGGGGCCGGAGAGACCCAGTACTTC
>TRBV4-3|-|TRBJ1-2|-
CASSQDLSSGPGYGYTF
TGCGCCAGCAGCCAAGATCTGTCGTCAGGGCCTGGGTATGGCTACACCTTC
>TRBV2|TRBD1|TRBJ2-1|-
CASTRTGIYNEQFF
TGTGCCAGCACCAGGACAGGAATTTACAATGAGCAGTTCTTC
>TRBV25-1|-|TRBJ1-2|few
CASSDGGPSMGYTF
TGTGCCAGCAGTGATGGGGGCCCGTCTATGGGCTACACCTTC
>TRBV15|-|TRBJ1-6|once
CATTDRLDSPLHF
TGTGCCACCACCGACAGGTTGGATTCACCCCTCCACTTT
>TRBV2|-|TRBJ2-5|once
CASLSETQYF
TGTGCCAGCTTATCAGAGACCCAGTACTTC
>TRBV7-2|-|TRBJ2-3|-
CASRSPGVRTDTQYF
TGTGCCAGCAGGTCGCCGGGGGTGCGCACAGATACGCAGTATTTT
>TRBV5-1|TRBD2|TRBJ2-3|-
CASSTRTSGTDTQYF
TGCGCCAGCAGCACCCGGACTAGCGGCACAGATACGCAGTATTTT
>TRBV9|TRBD2|TRBJ2-2|-
CASSDPRQRGGRTGELFF
TGTGCCAGCAGCGACCCCCGCCAGCGGGGGGGCCGAACCGGGGAGCTGTTTTTT
>TRBV9|-|TRBJ1-2|few
CASSVVGVDGDYGYTF
TGTGCCAGCAGCGTAGTCGGGGTAGATGGAGACTATGGCTACACCTTC
>TRBV25-1|-|TRBJ1-5|-
CASSESGRSTSNQPQHF
TGTGCCAGCAGTGAATCAGGTCGGTCAACTAGCAATCAGCCCCAGCATTTT